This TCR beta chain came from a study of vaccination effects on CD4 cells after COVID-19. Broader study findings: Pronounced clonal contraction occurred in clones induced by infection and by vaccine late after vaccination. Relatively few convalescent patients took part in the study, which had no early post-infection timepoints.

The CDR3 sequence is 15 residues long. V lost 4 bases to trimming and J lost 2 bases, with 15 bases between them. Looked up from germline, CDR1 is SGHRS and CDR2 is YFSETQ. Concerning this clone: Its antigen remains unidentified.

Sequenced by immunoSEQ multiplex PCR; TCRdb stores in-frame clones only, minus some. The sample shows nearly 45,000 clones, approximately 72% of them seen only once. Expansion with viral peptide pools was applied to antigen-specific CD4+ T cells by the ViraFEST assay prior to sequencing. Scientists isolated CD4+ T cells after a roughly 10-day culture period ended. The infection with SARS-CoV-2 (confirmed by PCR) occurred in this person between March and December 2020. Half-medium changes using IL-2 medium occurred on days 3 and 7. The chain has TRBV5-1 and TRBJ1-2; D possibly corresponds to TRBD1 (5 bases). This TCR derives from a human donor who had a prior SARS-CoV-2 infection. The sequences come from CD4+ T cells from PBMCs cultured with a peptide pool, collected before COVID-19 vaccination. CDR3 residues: CASSRGEGLNYGYTF. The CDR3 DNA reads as TGCGCCAGCAGCCGGGGGGAGGGTCTCAACTATGGCTACACCTTC.